The clone carrying this TCR beta chain was found a few times. Its antigen is not known. MiXCR reprocessed the PCR reads for TCRdb. Altogether around 30,000 clones are present, roughly a fifth being singletons, with the ten largest covering roughly 8%. Patients had received no treatment of any kind before thyroid surgery. The sample is drawn from a study of metastatic and nonmetastatic thyroid tumors. Study in general: Repertoires from blood and tumor or nodule tissue of malignant and benign thyroid patients were compared.

Study-wide points: It was reportedly found that TCR beta diversity was significantly higher in malignant thyroid tumors than in benign nodules, a difference seen in both blood and tumor samples.

The sequence came from a female donor with papillary thyroid cancer or a benign thyroid nodule (not recorded which). Some clones in this sample may be carry-over from other donors' samples. Material for sequencing was blood.

Here the CDR3 DNA reads TGTGCCAGCAGATTAAGTGGACAGGGACGCACAGATACGCAGTATTTT. Translation: CASRLSGQGRTDTQYF. V usage is TRBV28 and J usage is TRBJ2-3; 8 nucleotides agree with TRBD1. The CDR3 covers 16 residues. Germline CDR1 and CDR2: MDHEN and SYDVKM. V lost 6 bases, J lost 1 base, and 9 bases stayed unmatched.